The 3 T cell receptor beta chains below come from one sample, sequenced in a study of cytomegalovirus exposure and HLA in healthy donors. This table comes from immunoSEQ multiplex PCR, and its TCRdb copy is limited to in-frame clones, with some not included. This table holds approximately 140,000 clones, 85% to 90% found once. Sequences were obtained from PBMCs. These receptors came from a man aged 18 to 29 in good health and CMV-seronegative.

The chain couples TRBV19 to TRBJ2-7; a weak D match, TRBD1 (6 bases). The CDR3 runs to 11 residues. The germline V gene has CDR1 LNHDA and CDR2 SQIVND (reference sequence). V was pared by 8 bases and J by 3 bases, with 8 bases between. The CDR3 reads CASQQGYEQYF. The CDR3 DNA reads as TGTGCCAGTCAACAGGGCTACGAGCAGTACTTC.

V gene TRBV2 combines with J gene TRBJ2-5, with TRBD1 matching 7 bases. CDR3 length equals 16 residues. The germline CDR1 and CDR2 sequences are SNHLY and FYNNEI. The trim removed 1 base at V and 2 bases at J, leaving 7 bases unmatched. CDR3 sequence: CASSEVDRVWQETQYF. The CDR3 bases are TGTGCCAGCAGTGAAGTAGACAGGGTGTGGCAAGAGACCCAGTACTTC.

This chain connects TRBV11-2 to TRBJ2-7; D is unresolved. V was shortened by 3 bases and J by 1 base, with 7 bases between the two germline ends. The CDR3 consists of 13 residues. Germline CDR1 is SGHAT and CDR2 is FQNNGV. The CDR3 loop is CASSFQNSYEQYF. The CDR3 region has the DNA TGTGCCAGCAGCTTCCAGAATTCCTACGAGCAGTACTTC.